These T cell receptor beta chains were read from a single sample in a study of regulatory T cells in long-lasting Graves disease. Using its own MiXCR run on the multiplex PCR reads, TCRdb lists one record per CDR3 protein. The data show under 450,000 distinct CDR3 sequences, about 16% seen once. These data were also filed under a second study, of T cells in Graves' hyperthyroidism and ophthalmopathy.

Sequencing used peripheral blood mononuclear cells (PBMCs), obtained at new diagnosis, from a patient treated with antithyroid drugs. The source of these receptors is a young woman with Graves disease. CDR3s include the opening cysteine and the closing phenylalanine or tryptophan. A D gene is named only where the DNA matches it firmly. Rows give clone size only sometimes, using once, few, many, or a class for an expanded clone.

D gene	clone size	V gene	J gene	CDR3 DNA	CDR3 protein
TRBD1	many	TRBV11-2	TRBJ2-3	TGTGCCAGCAGCTCGGGACAGGGGGCGGATACGCAGTATTTT	CASSSGQGADTQYF
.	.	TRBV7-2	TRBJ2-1	TGTGCCAGCAGCGCCCTCCTGCGGAATGAGCAGTTCTTC	CASSALLRNEQFF
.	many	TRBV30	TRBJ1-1	TGTGCCTGGACCGCAGGTCACCGGGGGGTGGGCACTGAAGCTTTCTTT	CAWTAGHRGVGTEAFF
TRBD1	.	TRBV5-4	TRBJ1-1	TGTGCCAGCAGCTTGGAATCAGGGGGACAGCCTCCGTTCTTT	CASSLESGGQPPFF
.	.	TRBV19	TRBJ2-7	TGTGCCAGTAGTATAGCCGGGGGGCCCTACGAGCAGTACTTC	CASSIAGGPYEQYF
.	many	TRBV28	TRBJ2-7	TGTGCCAGCAGGGGGGCGGTGCTCTACGAGCAGTACTTC	CASRGAVLYEQYF
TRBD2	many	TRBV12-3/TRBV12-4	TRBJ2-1	TGTGCCAGCAGTTTTGTCGGGGGGGCACGGAACGAGCAGTTCTTC	CASSFVGGARNEQFF
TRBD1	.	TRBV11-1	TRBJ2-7	TGTGCCAGCAGCTTAGCCGGGACAGGGGGGGTCGAGCAGTACTTC	CASSLAGTGGVEQYF
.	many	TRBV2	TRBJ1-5	TGTGCCAGCAGTCTCGGGGACGACAAACGGGAGCCCCAGCATTTT	CASSLGDDKREPQHF
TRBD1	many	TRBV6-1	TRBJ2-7	TGTGCCAGCAGATTCCGAACAGGGGTCCTCTACGAGCAGTACTTC	CASRFRTGVLYEQYF
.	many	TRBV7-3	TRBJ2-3	TGTGCCAGCAGCTTAACGGGAGGGGGCGGCACAGATACGCAGTATTTT	CASSLTGGGGTDTQYF
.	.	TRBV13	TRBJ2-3	TGTGCCAGCAGCGTCGGGAAGCAGGGTGGAGGTACGCAGTATTTT	CASSVGKQGGGTQYF
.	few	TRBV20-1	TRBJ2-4	TGCAGTGCTAGAGACCGGGACACCCTAGCCAAAAACATTCAGTACTTC	CSARDRDTLAKNIQYF
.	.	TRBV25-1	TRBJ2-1	TGTGCCAGCAGTGAATTTATTGGCTATCCCCAGCCCTACAATGAGCAGTTCTTC	CASSEFIGYPQPYNEQFF
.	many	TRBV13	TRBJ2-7	TGTGCCAGCAGCTTAGTCCGTCGGGCTGGGAACGAGCAGTACTTC	CASSLVRRAGNEQYF
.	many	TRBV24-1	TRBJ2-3	TGTGCCACCAGTGATGGGGCCAGAGCCGCAGATACGCAGTATTTT	CATSDGARAADTQYF
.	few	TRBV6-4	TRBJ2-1	TGTGCCAGCAGTGACTCGTCGCAGGGCTACAATGAGCAGTTCTTC	CASSDSSQGYNEQFF
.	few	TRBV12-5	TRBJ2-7	TGTGCTAGTGGTCACGGGACCGCAGCGGGCGAGCAGTACTTC	CASGHGTAAGEQYF
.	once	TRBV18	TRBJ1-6	TGTGCCAGCCCAATCCACAGGGTCATCCGGAAGGATAATAATTCACCCCTCCACTTT	CASPIHRVIRKDNNSPLHF
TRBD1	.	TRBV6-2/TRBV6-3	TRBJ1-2	TGTGCCAGCAGTGACGCGGGACAGGCTTCAGTGGGCTACACCTTC	CASSDAGQASVGYTF
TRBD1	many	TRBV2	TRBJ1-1	TGTGCCAGCAGAGCTGGGACAGGGTATACTGAAGCTTTCTTT	CASRAGTGYTEAFF
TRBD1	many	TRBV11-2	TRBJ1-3	TGTGCCAGCAGCACATACAGGGGTGGCGCTGGAAACACCATATATTTT	CASSTYRGGAGNTIYF
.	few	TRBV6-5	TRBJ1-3	TGTGCCAGCAGTTACTTAGGGATATCCATCGGTCACACCATATATTTT	CASSYLGISIGHTIYF
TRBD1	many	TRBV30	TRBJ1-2	TGTGCCTGGAGTCAGGGGGCGGACTATGGCTACACCTTC	CAWSQGADYGYTF
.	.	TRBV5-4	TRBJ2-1	TGTGCCAGCACCAAAACAGGGTCGAGCTCCTACAATGAGCAGTTCTTC	CASTKTGSSSYNEQFF
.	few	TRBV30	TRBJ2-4	TGTGCCTGGGGGGGTACCATTCAGTACTTC	CAWGGTIQYF
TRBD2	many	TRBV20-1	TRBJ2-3	TGCAGTGCTAGGGGAACCGCGGGAGGGCCCGCAGATACGCAGTATTTT	CSARGTAGGPADTQYF
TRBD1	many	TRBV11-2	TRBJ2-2	TGTGCCAGCAGCGGACAGGGCCGGGAGCTGTTTTTT	CASSGQGRELFF
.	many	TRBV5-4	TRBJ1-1	TGTGCCAGCAGCTTGGGGTGGGGGGGCTTGAACACTGAAGCTTTCTTT	CASSLGWGGLNTEAFF
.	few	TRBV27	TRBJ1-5	TGTGCCAGCAGTTTTTCCCCCTCGAGTTTATCGAGCAATCAGCCCCAGCATTTT	CASSFSPSSLSSNQPQHF
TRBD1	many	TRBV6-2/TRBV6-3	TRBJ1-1	TGTGCCAGCAGTGGCAGGACAGGGGCATACACTGAAGCTTTCTTT	CASSGRTGAYTEAFF
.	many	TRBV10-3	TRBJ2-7	TGTGCCATCAGTGCCCGAGAGGGGTCCCACGAGCAGTACTTC	CAISAREGSHEQYF
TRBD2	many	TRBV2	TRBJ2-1	TGTGCCAGCAGGAGACTAGCCGGTGTATCTGATGAGCAGTTCTTC	CASRRLAGVSDEQFF
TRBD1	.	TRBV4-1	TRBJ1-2	TGCGCCAGCAGCCAGCCGGGACAGAGCAACTATGGCTACACCTTC	CASSQPGQSNYGYTF
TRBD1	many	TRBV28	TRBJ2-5	TGTGCCAGCGGGACAGGGGACAACCAAGAGACCCAGTACTTC	CASGTGDNQETQYF
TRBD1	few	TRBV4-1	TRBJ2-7	TGCGCCAGCAGCCCGGGACAGGGGTCCCCCTACGAGCAGTACTTC	CASSPGQGSPYEQYF
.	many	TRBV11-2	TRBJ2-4	TGTGCCAGCAAGGAGACATACAAAAACATTCAGTACTTC	CASKETYKNIQYF
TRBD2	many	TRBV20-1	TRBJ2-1	TGCAGTGCTAGAACGTCCGGGACTAGCAACAATGAGCAGTTCTTC	CSARTSGTSNNEQFF
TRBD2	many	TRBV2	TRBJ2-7	TGTGCCAGCAGTGAAGTCTCTACTAGCGGGCTCAACTACGAGCAGTACTTC	CASSEVSTSGLNYEQYF
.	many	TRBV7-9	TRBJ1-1	TGTGCCAGCAGCCCGCAGAGCAACACTGAAGCTTTCTTT	CASSPQSNTEAFF
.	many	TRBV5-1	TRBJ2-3	TGCGCCAGCAGTTTTGCCCTAGCGTCCTCCACAGATACGCAGTATTTT	CASSFALASSTDTQYF
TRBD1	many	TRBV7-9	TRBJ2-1	TGTGCCAGCAGCTTAATAGGGTTGACAGGGATGGGCAATGAGCAGTTCTTC	CASSLIGLTGMGNEQFF
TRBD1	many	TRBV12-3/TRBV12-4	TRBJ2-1	TGTGCCAGCAGAAGGACAGGGGGCATTGGCAATGAGCAGTTCTTC	CASRRTGGIGNEQFF
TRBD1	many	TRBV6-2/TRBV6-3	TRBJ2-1	TGTGCCACCGACAGGGGATTCGTCAATGAGCAGTTCTTC	CATDRGFVNEQFF
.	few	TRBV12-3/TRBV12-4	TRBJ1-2	TGTGCCAGCAGTTTTCGTCCCTATGGCTACACCTTC	CASSFRPYGYTF